This TCR beta chain was profiled in a study of blood T cells in healthy people across ages. Study-level points and caveats: Among long-lived donors, naive CD4+ cells were more numerous and diversity higher than in aged donors. The unknown donor CMV status may have confounded expanded clonotype changes.

V lost 9 bases and J lost 14; bases outside the gene matches: 11. Germline lookup yields CDR1 SNHLY and CDR2 FYNNEI. The CDR3 covers 12 residues. Using a J-beta primer mix together with a sample-barcoded 5' primer, a second PCR was run for roughly 6 to 12 cycles. TCRdb reprocessed the 5' RACE reads with MiXCR, giving one entry per CDR3 protein. This sample has roughly 1,300,000 distinct CDR3 sequences; approximately 59% occur once, and the top ten carry roughly 7%. This clonotype showed up just a few times. Its target is unknown. No fewer than 7 million PBMCs went into each sample. The sequence was collected from a man younger than 30 in good health. The V and J genes are TRBV2 and TRBJ2-1; 9 bases agree with TRBD2. The sequenced sample was blood. Here the CDR3 DNA reads TGTGCCAGTCAAGCGGCGGGAGGGCAGGAGTTCTTC. Protein product: CASQAAGGQEFF.